Here is one T cell receptor beta chain with its context. Antigen: not known. This record comes from a study of blood T cells in healthy people across ages. A second PCR of roughly 7 to 11 cycles used a sample-barcoded 5' primer and a J-beta primer mix. TCRdb re-analysed the 5' RACE reads in MiXCR, keeping a single row per CDR3 protein. Of around 1,100,000 distinct CDR3 sequences in the sample, 35% to 40% are singletons; the top ten hold approximately 14%. The germline V gene encodes CDR1 SGHVS and CDR2 FQNEAQ. The CDR3 has 17 amino acids. With V trimmed by 2 bases and J by 7 bases, 13 bases remained unmatched. At least 7 million PBMCs were isolated per sample. Extraction yielded at least 5 micrograms of total RNA per sample. Findings and caveats of the study: Roughly linearly, TCR beta diversity per million T cells fell as age increased.

Sequenced: blood. The source of this sequence is a man aged 18 to 29 in good health. This sequence joins TRBV7-8 and TRBJ2-2; 7 bases align to TRBD1. The CDR3, as DNA: TGTGCCAGCAGCTTACCAAAACAGGGGTCGAGTGACGGGGAGCTGTTTTTT. Translated, it gives CASSLPKQGSSDGELFF.